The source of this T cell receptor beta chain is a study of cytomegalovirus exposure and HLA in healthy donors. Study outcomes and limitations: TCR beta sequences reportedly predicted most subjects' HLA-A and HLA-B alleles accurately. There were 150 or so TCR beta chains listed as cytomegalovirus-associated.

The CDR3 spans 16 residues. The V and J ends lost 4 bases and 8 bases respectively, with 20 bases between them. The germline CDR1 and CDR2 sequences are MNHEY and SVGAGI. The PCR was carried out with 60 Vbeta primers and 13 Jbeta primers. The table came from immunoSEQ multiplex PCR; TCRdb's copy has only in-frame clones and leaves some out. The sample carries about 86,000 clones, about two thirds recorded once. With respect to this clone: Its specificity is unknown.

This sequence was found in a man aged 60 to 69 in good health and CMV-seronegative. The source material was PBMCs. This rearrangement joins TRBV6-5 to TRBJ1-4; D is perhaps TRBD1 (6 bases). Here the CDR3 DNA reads TGTGCCAGCAGTTCTCCAAAACAGGGACTAAGGGAAAAACTGTTTTTT. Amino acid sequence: CASSSPKQGLREKLFF.